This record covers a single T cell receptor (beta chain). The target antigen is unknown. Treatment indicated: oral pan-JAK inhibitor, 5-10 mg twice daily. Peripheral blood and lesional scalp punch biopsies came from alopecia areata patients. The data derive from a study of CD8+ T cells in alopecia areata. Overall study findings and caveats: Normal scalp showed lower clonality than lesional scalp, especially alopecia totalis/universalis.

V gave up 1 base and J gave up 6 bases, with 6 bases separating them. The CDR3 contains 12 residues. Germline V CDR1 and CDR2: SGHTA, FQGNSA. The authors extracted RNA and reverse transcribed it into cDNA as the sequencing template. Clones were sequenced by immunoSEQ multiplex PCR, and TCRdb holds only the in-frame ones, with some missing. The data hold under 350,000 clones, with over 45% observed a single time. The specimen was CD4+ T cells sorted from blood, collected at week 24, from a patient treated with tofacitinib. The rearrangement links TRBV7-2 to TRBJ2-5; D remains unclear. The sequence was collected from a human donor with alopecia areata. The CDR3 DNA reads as TGTGCCAGCAGCTTAGGTTTCCAGACCCAGTACTTC. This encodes CASSLGFQTQYF.